These T cell receptor beta chains were read from a single sample in a study of T cell repertoires in cytomegalovirus infection. TCRdb passed the reads through MiXCR, listing each CDR3 protein once. The table includes around 530,000 distinct CDR3 sequences, approximately 25% detected once. Material: PBMCs. The receptors derive from a human donor in good health (CMV status not recorded). Some clones in this sample may be carry-over from other donors' samples. CDR3s include the opening cysteine and the closing phenylalanine or tryptophan. A D gene is named only where the DNA matches it firmly. A clone size is listed for some rows: how often the clone was seen (once, few, many), or a class if it is expanded.

V gene: TRBV7-2
CDR3 length: 15
J gene: TRBJ2-2
D gene: TRBD2
clone size: many
CDR3 DNA: TGTGCCAGCAGCTTAATTCTAGCGGGATCCGGGGAGCTGTTTTTT
CDR3 protein: CASSLILAGSGELFF

V gene: TRBV7-2
CDR3 length: 15
J gene: TRBJ2-5
D gene: .
clone size: many
CDR3 DNA: TGTGCCAGCAGCTTAAGTGGTTCCCCGAGGGAGACCCAGTACTTC
CDR3 protein: CASSLSGSPRETQYF

V gene: TRBV19
CDR3 length: 16
J gene: TRBJ2-1
D gene: TRBD2
clone size: few
CDR3 DNA: TGTGCCAGTAGTTTAATGGGAAGCGGGAGGGCCCGAGAGCAGTTCTTC
CDR3 protein: CASSLMGSGRAREQFF

V gene: TRBV11-3
CDR3 length: 15
J gene: TRBJ1-1
D gene: .
clone size: .
CDR3 DNA: TGTGCCAGCAGCTTAGATAGACAGGACCCCAGGATGGCTTTCTTT
CDR3 protein: CASSLDRQDPRMAFF

V gene: TRBV6-1
CDR3 length: 15
J gene: TRBJ2-1
D gene: .
clone size: few
CDR3 DNA: TGTGCCAGCAGCCAGGCACTAGACGGACGGGATGAGCAGTTCTTC
CDR3 protein: CASSQALDGRDEQFF

V gene: TRBV12-3/TRBV12-4
CDR3 length: 14
J gene: TRBJ1-4
D gene: .
clone size: .
CDR3 DNA: TGTGCCAGCAGCGCGGACCGGTCTAATGAAAAACTGTTTTTT
CDR3 protein: CASSADRSNEKLFF

V gene: TRBV20-1
CDR3 length: 15
J gene: TRBJ2-1
D gene: .
clone size: few
CDR3 DNA: TGCAGTGCTAATAATCTCCAGCGGGCCTACAATGAGCAGTTCTTC
CDR3 protein: CSANNLQRAYNEQFF

V gene: TRBV6-2/TRBV6-3
CDR3 length: 11
J gene: TRBJ2-3
D gene: .
clone size: few
CDR3 DNA: TGTGCCAGCAGTTACCTCCTTACGCAGTATTTT
CDR3 protein: CASSYLLTQYF

V gene: TRBV7-2
CDR3 length: 19
J gene: TRBJ1-2
D gene: TRBD1
clone size: .
CDR3 DNA: TGTGCCAGCAGCTTAGGTGTAGGGACAGGGGGACCTTCTAACTATGGCTACACCTTC
CDR3 protein: CASSLGVGTGGPSNYGYTF

V gene: TRBV4-1
CDR3 length: 15
J gene: TRBJ1-1
D gene: TRBD1
clone size: .
CDR3 DNA: TGCGCCAGCAGCCCTTCGGACAGGGTGAACACTGAAGCTTTCTTT
CDR3 protein: CASSPSDRVNTEAFF

V gene: TRBV7-2
CDR3 length: 15
J gene: TRBJ1-6
D gene: .
clone size: many
CDR3 DNA: TGTGCCAGCAGCCGGGAAACAGGGTATAACTCACCCCTCCACTTT
CDR3 protein: CASSRETGYNSPLHF

V gene: TRBV6-2/TRBV6-3
CDR3 length: 15
J gene: TRBJ2-2
D gene: TRBD2
clone size: many
CDR3 DNA: TGTGCCAGCAGAAGGAGCGGGAGTGACACCGGGGAGCTGTTTTTT
CDR3 protein: CASRRSGSDTGELFF

V gene: TRBV19
CDR3 length: 13
J gene: TRBJ2-1
D gene: .
clone size: many
CDR3 DNA: TGTGCCAGTAGCCCTGCAGGGGCTCGGGAGCAGTTCTTC
CDR3 protein: CASSPAGAREQFF

V gene: TRBV7-2
CDR3 length: 17
J gene: TRBJ2-1
D gene: .
clone size: many
CDR3 DNA: TGTGCCAGCAGCTTAGCGATTAGCTGGAGCTCCTACAATGAGCAGTTCTTC
CDR3 protein: CASSLAISWSSYNEQFF

V gene: TRBV12-3/TRBV12-4
CDR3 length: 17
J gene: TRBJ2-6
D gene: TRBD1
clone size: .
CDR3 DNA: TGTGCCAGCAGTCCGCGACAGGGGGGGTCTGGGGCCAACGTCCTGACTTTC
CDR3 protein: CASSPRQGGSGANVLTF

V gene: TRBV5-1
CDR3 length: 15
J gene: TRBJ2-1
D gene: TRBD2
clone size: few
CDR3 DNA: TGCGCCAGCAGCATGACTAGCGGCTCTGACAATGAGCAGTTCTTC
CDR3 protein: CASSMTSGSDNEQFF

V gene: TRBV19
CDR3 length: 15
J gene: TRBJ2-1
D gene: .
clone size: few
CDR3 DNA: TGTGCCAGTAGTATTTCTCTGGGTAGCATGAATGAGCAGTTCTTC
CDR3 protein: CASSISLGSMNEQFF

V gene: TRBV19
CDR3 length: 15
J gene: TRBJ2-6
D gene: .
clone size: many
CDR3 DNA: TGTGCCAGTAGTATCATAGTCTCTGGGGCCAACGTCCTGACTTTC
CDR3 protein: CASSIIVSGANVLTF

V gene: TRBV7-8
CDR3 length: 17
J gene: TRBJ2-1
D gene: .
clone size: many
CDR3 DNA: TGTGCCAGCAGCTCAATACAGCTTCAGAGCTCCTACAATGAGCAGTTCTTC
CDR3 protein: CASSSIQLQSSYNEQFF

V gene: TRBV7-2
CDR3 length: 15
J gene: TRBJ2-5
D gene: TRBD2
clone size: many
CDR3 DNA: TGTGCCAGCAGCTTGGGTTCTAGCGGCAAAGAGACCCAGTACTTC
CDR3 protein: CASSLGSSGKETQYF

V gene: TRBV12-3/TRBV12-4
CDR3 length: 18
J gene: TRBJ2-3
D gene: .
clone size: many
CDR3 DNA: TGTGCCAGCAGTTTAAGGGGCGCGCTCACTGCTCTCACAGATACGCAGTATTTT
CDR3 protein: CASSLRGALTALTDTQYF

V gene: TRBV7-2
CDR3 length: 15
J gene: TRBJ2-7
D gene: .
clone size: .
CDR3 DNA: TGTGCCAGCAGCTTGTCGGACCGATTATCCTACGAGCAGTACTTC
CDR3 protein: CASSLSDRLSYEQYF

V gene: TRBV7-2
CDR3 length: 15
J gene: TRBJ2-4
D gene: .
clone size: many
CDR3 DNA: TGTGCCAGCAGCTCTATGCGATTAGCCAAAAACATTCAGTACTTC
CDR3 protein: CASSSMRLAKNIQYF

V gene: TRBV4-1
CDR3 length: 16
J gene: TRBJ2-7
D gene: .
clone size: .
CDR3 DNA: TGCGCCAGCAGCCAAGATCTTGTGGCGGGGGCGGGGGAGCAGTACTTC
CDR3 protein: CASSQDLVAGAGEQYF

V gene: TRBV12-3/TRBV12-4
CDR3 length: 13
J gene: TRBJ1-4
D gene: .
clone size: many
CDR3 DNA: TGTGCCAGCAGTTTCCGACCGGATGAAAAACTGTTTTTT
CDR3 protein: CASSFRPDEKLFF

V gene: TRBV7-9
CDR3 length: 15
J gene: TRBJ1-5
D gene: .
clone size: few
CDR3 DNA: TGTGCCAGCAGCCTCGGGACACTTAGCAATCAGCCCCAGCATTTT
CDR3 protein: CASSLGTLSNQPQHF

V gene: TRBV7-2
CDR3 length: 15
J gene: TRBJ2-1
D gene: TRBD2
clone size: .
CDR3 DNA: TGTGCCAGCCAAATTAGCGGGGGGTTCTACAATGAGCAGTTCTTC
CDR3 protein: CASQISGGFYNEQFF

V gene: TRBV6-2/TRBV6-3
CDR3 length: 19
J gene: TRBJ2-3
D gene: .
clone size: .
CDR3 DNA: TGTGCCAGCAGTTACGTTGGAAGGGAAGCGGTTAGGGGCACAGATACGCAGTATTTT
CDR3 protein: CASSYVGREAVRGTDTQYF

V gene: TRBV7-2
CDR3 length: 15
J gene: TRBJ2-2
D gene: TRBD2
clone size: .
CDR3 DNA: TGTGCCAGCAGCTGGGCGGGAGCGAACACCGGGGAGCTGTTTTTT
CDR3 protein: CASSWAGANTGELFF

V gene: TRBV4-3
CDR3 length: 16
J gene: TRBJ2-1
D gene: .
clone size: .
CDR3 DNA: TGCGCCAGCAGCCAAGAAACCCCGCGGGCGGTGGATGAGCAGTTCTTC
CDR3 protein: CASSQETPRAVDEQFF

V gene: TRBV19
CDR3 length: 12
J gene: TRBJ2-7
D gene: .
clone size: .
CDR3 DNA: TGTGCCAGCAAACAGGGTGACTACGAGCAGTACTTC
CDR3 protein: CASKQGDYEQYF

V gene: TRBV20-1
CDR3 length: 11
J gene: TRBJ2-1
D gene: .
clone size: .
CDR3 DNA: TGCAGTGCCAACTGGGGAAATGAGCAGTTCTTC
CDR3 protein: CSANWGNEQFF

V gene: TRBV5-1
CDR3 length: 17
J gene: TRBJ2-1
D gene: .
clone size: .
CDR3 DNA: TGCGCCAGCAGCTGGCCGGGTTATGACTCTTCCTACAATGAGCAGTTCTTC
CDR3 protein: CASSWPGYDSSYNEQFF

V gene: TRBV7-2
CDR3 length: 14
J gene: TRBJ1-4
D gene: .
clone size: many
CDR3 DNA: TGTGCCAGCAGCTTTATACCAGACCCTGAAAAACTGTTTTTT
CDR3 protein: CASSFIPDPEKLFF

V gene: TRBV5-4
CDR3 length: 15
J gene: TRBJ1-1
D gene: TRBD1
clone size: .
CDR3 DNA: TGTGCCAGCAGCTTCCGGACAGGGGAGGTAACTGAAGCTTTCTTT
CDR3 protein: CASSFRTGEVTEAFF

V gene: TRBV5-6
CDR3 length: 14
J gene: TRBJ2-1
D gene: TRBD2
clone size: .
CDR3 DNA: TGTGCCAGCAGCTTTTCCGGGAGGATTGGTGAGCAGTTCTTC
CDR3 protein: CASSFSGRIGEQFF

V gene: TRBV10-3
CDR3 length: 12
J gene: TRBJ1-2
D gene: .
clone size: .
CDR3 DNA: TGTGCCATCAGGGGGGACCTTTCTGGCTACACCTTC
CDR3 protein: CAIRGDLSGYTF

V gene: TRBV7-2
CDR3 length: 13
J gene: TRBJ2-7
D gene: .
clone size: many
CDR3 DNA: TGTGCCAGCAGCCGACGGGACACCTACGAGCAGTACTTC
CDR3 protein: CASSRRDTYEQYF

V gene: TRBV12-3/TRBV12-4
CDR3 length: 14
J gene: TRBJ2-7
D gene: .
clone size: many
CDR3 DNA: TGTGCCAGCAGCCTACCTGGGGGCAAATACGAGCAGTACTTC
CDR3 protein: CASSLPGGKYEQYF

V gene: TRBV29-1
CDR3 length: 18
J gene: TRBJ2-1
D gene: TRBD2
clone size: .
CDR3 DNA: TGCAGCGTCGGCGCGGGACTAGGAGGATCATTCTCCTACAATGAGCAGTTCTTC
CDR3 protein: CSVGAGLGGSFSYNEQFF

V gene: TRBV7-6
CDR3 length: 13
J gene: TRBJ2-1
D gene: .
clone size: many
CDR3 DNA: TGTGCCAGCAGCCCTGTTGCCTACAATGAGCAGTTCTTC
CDR3 protein: CASSPVAYNEQFF